This paragraph covers one T cell receptor beta chain sequence. Its antigen is unknown. CDR1 is SGHVS and CDR2 is FNYEAQ in the germline V gene. This CDR3 is built from 17 residues. The trim removed 4 bases at V and 0 bases at J, leaving 6 bases unmatched. The sample comes from a study of radiotherapy plus CTLA-4 blockade in lung cancer. Background on the study: Across the patients, objective responses occurred in 18%, and disease control in over 25%.

The study treated chemo-refractory metastatic non-small-cell lung cancer patients with focal radiation plus ipilimumab CTLA-4 blockade. Profiled with immunoSEQ multiplex PCR; TCRdb holds only in-frame clones, not every one. The sample lists tens of thousands of clones; 65% to 85% were seen once. Whole-study findings and limits: Expansion of tumor-derived TCR clones was observed in blood after radiotherapy plus ipilimumab. Per reports, early blood T cell clone dynamics, plus interferon-beta, forecast response most strongly.

This TCR was recovered from a human donor with non-small cell lung cancer who had stable disease on radiotherapy plus ipilimumab. Source: peripheral blood, taken from a patient treated with radiotherapy plus ipilimumab. This chain uses TRBV7-6 with TRBJ2-6; TRBD1 matches at 7 bases. The CDR3 sequence: CASSSDRVNSGANVLTF. The DNA of the CDR3 is TGTGCCAGCAGCTCAGACAGGGTTAACTCTGGGGCCAACGTCCTGACTTTC.